This T cell receptor beta chain was sequenced in a study of regulatory T cells in long-lasting Graves disease. Combining iRepertoire HTBI primers with Arm-PCR of CDR3 regions, the authors built TCR beta libraries. One entry per CDR3 protein, called by TCRdb with MiXCR from the multiplex PCR reads. The profile covers some 410,000 distinct CDR3 sequences, with roughly 15% appearing a single time and around 11% taken by the ten largest. Trimming stripped 8 bases from V and 1 base from J, with 19 bases between. This CDR3 is built from 15 residues. Per the germline V gene, CDR1 is SQVTM and CDR2 is ANQGSEA. Documented time point: newly diagnosed GD, antithyroid drugs for less than 3 months. Construction of the TCR library relied on RNA isolated from PBMCs. This same sample was also part of a study on T cells in Graves' hyperthyroidism and ophthalmopathy.

The input for sequencing was peripheral blood mononuclear cells (PBMCs), taken at new diagnosis, from a patient treated with antithyroid drugs. This chain connects TRBV29-1 to TRBJ2-3; D possibly corresponds to TRBD2 (5 bases). The source of this sequence is a woman in her twenties or thirties with Graves disease. The DNA of the CDR3 is TGCAGCACCTCGTTTTTGCGGGCCGGCACAGATACGCAGTATTTT. It is translated as CSTSFLRAGTDTQYF.